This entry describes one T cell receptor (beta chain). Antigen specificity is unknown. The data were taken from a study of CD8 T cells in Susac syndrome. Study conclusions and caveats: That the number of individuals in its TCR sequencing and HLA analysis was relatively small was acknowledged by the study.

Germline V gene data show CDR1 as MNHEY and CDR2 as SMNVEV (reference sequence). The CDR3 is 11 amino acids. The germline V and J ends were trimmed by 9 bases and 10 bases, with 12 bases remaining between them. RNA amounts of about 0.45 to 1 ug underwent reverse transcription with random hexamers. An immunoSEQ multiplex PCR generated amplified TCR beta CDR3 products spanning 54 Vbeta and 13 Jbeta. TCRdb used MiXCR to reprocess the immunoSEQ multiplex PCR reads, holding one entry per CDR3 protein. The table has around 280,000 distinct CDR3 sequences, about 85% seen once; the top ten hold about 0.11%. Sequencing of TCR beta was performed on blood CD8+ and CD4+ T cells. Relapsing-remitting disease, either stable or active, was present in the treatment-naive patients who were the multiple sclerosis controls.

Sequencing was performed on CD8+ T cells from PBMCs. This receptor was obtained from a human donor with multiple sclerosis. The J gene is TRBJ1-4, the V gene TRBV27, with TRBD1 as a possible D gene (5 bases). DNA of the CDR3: TGTGCCAGTTGGGGGGTAGGAAAACTGTTTTTT. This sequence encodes CASWGVGKLFF.